A selection of T cell receptor beta chains follows, all from one sample in a study of blood T cell repertoires in COVID-19. Clones were sequenced by immunoSEQ multiplex PCR, and TCRdb holds only the in-frame ones, with some missing. Of 270,000 or so clones in the sample, approximately 90% are singletons; the top ten hold over 1%. Sequenced material: PBMCs or T cells enriched from blood (not recorded which). Every receptor here comes from a woman aged 35 to 49 with acute COVID-19. Both conserved end residues are part of each CDR3. Fields, in order: D gene, J gene, V gene, clone size, CDR3 protein, CDR3 DNA. D genes are given only for firm matches. The size of a clone is reported for some rows only, either as once, few or many, or as a class for expanded clones.

NA | TRBJ1-5 | TRBV4-3 | NA | CASSQEGRQPQHF | TGCGCCAGCAGCCAAGAAGGCAGGCAGCCCCAGCATTTT
TRBD2 | TRBJ2-5 | TRBV2 | NA | CASSEGLAGGETQYF | TGTGCCAGCAGTGAAGGTCTAGCGGGAGGGGAGACCCAGTACTTC
NA | TRBJ2-5 | TRBV24-1 | NA | CATSASGGKETQYF | TGTGCCACCAGTGCCTCAGGGGGGAAAGAGACCCAGTACTTC
NA | TRBJ2-5 | TRBV18 | NA | CASSPPSGYDETQYF | TGTGCCAGCTCACCGCCCTCAGGGTACGATGAGACCCAGTACTTC
NA | TRBJ2-2 | TRBV3-1/TRBV3-2 | NA | CASSQAPQAGELFF | TGTGCCAGCAGCCAAGCTCCACAGGCCGGGGAGCTGTTTTTT
NA | TRBJ2-5 | TRBV11-3 | once | CASSLSIFRTQETQYF | TGTGCCAGCAGCTTAAGTATTTTCCGGACTCAAGAGACCCAGTACTTC
NA | TRBJ2-5 | TRBV7-6 | NA | CASSIGGETQYF | TGTGCCAGCAGCATAGGCGGGGAGACCCAGTACTTC
TRBD2 | TRBJ2-5 | TRBV24-1 | NA | CAPRGGAGGNQETQYF | TGTGCCCCCCGTGGCGGGGCGGGGGGGAACCAAGAGACCCAGTACTTC
TRBD2 | TRBJ2-3 | TRBV2 | NA | CASSGTSATDTQYF | TGTGCCAGCAGCGGGACTAGCGCCACAGATACGCAGTATTTT
NA | TRBJ2-1 | TRBV11-2 | NA | CASSLMTRDNEQFF | TGTGCCAGCAGCTTAATGACTAGGGACAATGAGCAGTTCTTC
NA | TRBJ1-2 | TRBV18 | NA | CASSASRGGYTF | TGTGCCAGCTCAGCCTCTAGGGGCGGCTACACCTTC
NA | TRBJ1-1 | TRBV23-1 | NA | CASSQWGRAMNTEAFF | TGCGCCAGCAGTCAATGGGGCCGAGCTATGAACACTGAAGCTTTCTTT
NA | TRBJ2-3 | TRBV5-8 | NA | CASSFVLARDTQYF | TGTGCCAGCAGCTTTGTCCTAGCTAGGGATACGCAGTATTTT
NA | TRBJ1-1 | TRBV9 | NA | CASSGPRDPGRGTEAFF | TGTGCCAGCAGCGGCCCTAGGGACCCAGGGAGGGGCACTGAAGCTTTCTTT
TRBD1 | TRBJ1-2 | TRBV24-1 | NA | CATSDLDRGQGYTF | TGTGCCACCAGTGACCTCGACAGGGGGCAGGGCTACACCTTC
TRBD2 | TRBJ2-3 | TRBV6-5 | NA | CASSYSNREGTDTQYF | TGTGCCAGCAGTTACTCGAACCGGGAGGGAACAGATACGCAGTATTTT
TRBD1 | TRBJ1-1 | TRBV7-6 | NA | CASSPRGQGAPQGEAFF | TGTGCCAGCAGCCCGAGGGGACAGGGGGCTCCTCAAGGTGAAGCTTTCTTT
TRBD1 | TRBJ1-6 | TRBV6-5 | NA | CASSFGTVNSPLHF | TGTGCCAGCAGTTTTGGGACAGTTAATTCACCCCTCCACTTT
NA | TRBJ1-1 | TRBV5-4 | NA | CASNQRGNTEAFF | TGTGCCAGCAACCAAAGAGGGAACACTGAAGCTTTCTTT
NA | TRBJ1-1 | TRBV5-1 | NA | CASIKEPQGTEAFF | TGCGCCAGCATTAAGGAGCCTCAGGGGACTGAAGCTTTCTTT
TRBD2 | TRBJ2-5 | TRBV7-6 | NA | CASSNYRGGIQETQYF | TGTGCCAGCAGCAACTACCGGGGGGGGATTCAAGAGACCCAGTACTTC
TRBD1 | TRBJ2-7 | TRBV5-1 | few | CASNPGTGGSQEGWFEQYF | TGCGCCAGCAACCCAGGGACAGGGGGAAGCCAAGAGGGGTGGTTCGAGCAGTACTTC
NA | TRBJ2-5 | TRBV12-3/TRBV12-4 | NA | CASRWRETQYF | TGTGCCAGCAGGTGGAGGGAGACCCAGTACTTC
NA | TRBJ1-5 | TRBV19 | NA | CASSDGGEVWEPQHF | TGTGCCAGTAGTGACGGCGGAGAAGTCTGGGAGCCCCAGCATTTT
NA | TRBJ1-6 | TRBV7-9 | NA | CASSLEQGSSPLHF | TGTGCCAGCAGCTTAGAGCAGGGGAGTTCACCCCTCCACTTT
TRBD2 | TRBJ2-2 | TRBV19 | NA | CASSIRPGGNTGELFF | TGTGCCAGTAGTATAAGGCCGGGAGGGAACACCGGGGAGCTGTTTTTT
TRBD2 | TRBJ2-7 | TRBV19 | few | CASSSGTSRNEQYF | TGTGCCAGTAGCTCCGGGACTAGCAGAAACGAGCAGTACTTC
NA | TRBJ2-1 | TRBV24-1 | NA | CATSDSTPYNEQFF | TGTGCCACCAGTGACTCGACACCCTACAATGAGCAGTTCTTC
TRBD2 | TRBJ2-5 | TRBV7-9 | once | CASSFWLAGEETQYF | TGTGCCAGCAGCTTTTGGCTAGCGGGAGAAGAGACCCAGTACTTC
TRBD2 | TRBJ2-4 | TRBV12-3/TRBV12-4 | NA | CASSSSGLNIQYF | TGTGCCAGCAGTTCTAGCGGATTAAACATTCAGTACTTC
TRBD1 | TRBJ1-6 | TRBV7-9 | NA | CASSLGGQIYNSPLHF | TGTGCCAGCAGCTTAGGGGGACAGATCTATAATTCACCCCTCCACTTT
NA | TRBJ1-2 | TRBV9 | NA | CASSVATGRGSYGYTF | TGTGCCAGCAGCGTAGCTACTGGCAGGGGATCCTATGGCTACACCTTC
NA | TRBJ2-5 | TRBV25-1 | NA | CASSESAKGLYQETQYF | TGTGCCAGCAGTGAATCAGCGAAGGGACTGTACCAAGAGACCCAGTACTTC
NA | TRBJ1-1 | TRBV4-1 | NA | CASSQGRDTEAFF | TGCGCCAGCAGCCAAGGGAGGGACACTGAAGCTTTCTTT
NA | TRBJ1-1 | TRBV5-1 | NA | CASSLQSIDTEAFF | TGCGCCAGCAGCTTACAGAGCATTGACACTGAAGCTTTCTTT
TRBD2 | TRBJ2-2 | TRBV5-1 | NA | CASSLGSTGLATLGPGELFF | TGCGCCAGCAGCTTGGGGAGTACCGGACTAGCGACCCTCGGACCCGGGGAGCTGTTTTTT
TRBD1 | TRBJ1-4 | TRBV30 | few | CAWSVGQGNEKLFF | TGTGCCTGGAGTGTCGGACAGGGTAATGAAAAACTGTTTTTT
NA | TRBJ1-3 | TRBV6-2/TRBV6-3 | NA | CASSLLPGNTIYF | TGTGCCAGCAGTCTACTACCAGGAAACACCATATATTTT
TRBD1 | TRBJ1-4 | TRBV11-2 | NA | CASSSRDRGWVGANEKLFF | TGTGCCAGCAGTTCCCGGGACAGGGGATGGGTTGGAGCTAATGAAAAACTGTTTTTT
TRBD1 | TRBJ1-3 | TRBV28 | NA | CASRNGDSPNTIYF | TGTGCCAGCAGGAATGGGGACAGCCCAAACACCATATATTTT
NA | TRBJ2-1 | TRBV25-1 | NA | CASSGLGADGGEQFF | TGTGCCAGCAGTGGATTAGGAGCAGACGGGGGTGAGCAGTTCTTC